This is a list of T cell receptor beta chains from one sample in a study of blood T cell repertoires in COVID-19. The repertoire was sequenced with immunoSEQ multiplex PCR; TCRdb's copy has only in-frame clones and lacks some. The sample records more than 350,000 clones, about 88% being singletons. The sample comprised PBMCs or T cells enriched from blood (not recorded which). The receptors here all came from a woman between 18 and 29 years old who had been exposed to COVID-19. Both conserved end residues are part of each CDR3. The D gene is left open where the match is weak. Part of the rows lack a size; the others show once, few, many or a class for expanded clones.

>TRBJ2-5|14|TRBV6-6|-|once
CASNLERLQETQYF
TGTGCCAGCAACCTCGAGCGGCTCCAAGAGACCCAGTACTTC
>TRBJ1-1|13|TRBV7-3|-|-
CASSKQQYTEAFF
TGTGCCAGCAGCAAACAGCAATACACTGAAGCTTTCTTT
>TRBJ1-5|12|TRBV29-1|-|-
CSVGQGNQPQHF
TGCAGCGTTGGTCAGGGAAATCAGCCCCAGCATTTT
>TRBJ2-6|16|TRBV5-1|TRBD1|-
CASSLPGGAGANVLTF
TGCGCCAGCAGCTTGCCAGGGGGCGCTGGGGCCAACGTCCTGACTTTC
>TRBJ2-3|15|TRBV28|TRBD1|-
CASSEGTGRSDTQYF
TGTGCCAGCAGTGAAGGGACAGGGAGATCAGATACGCAGTATTTT
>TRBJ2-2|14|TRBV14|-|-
CASSRQGYTGELFF
TGTGCCAGCAGCCGGCAGGGTTACACCGGGGAGCTGTTTTTT
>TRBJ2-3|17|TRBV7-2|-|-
CASSLFPRGRRTDTQYF
TGTGCCAGCAGCTTATTTCCGCGAGGGAGGCGCACAGATACGCAGTATTTT
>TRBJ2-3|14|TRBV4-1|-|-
CASSTRQNTDTQYF
TGCGCCAGCAGCACCCGACAAAACACAGATACGCAGTATTTT
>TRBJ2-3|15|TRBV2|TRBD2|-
CASSERGSGSNTQYF
TGTGCCAGCAGTGAACGGGGTAGCGGGAGTAATACGCAGTATTTT
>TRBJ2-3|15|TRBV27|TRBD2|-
CASSEGLAATDTQYF
TGTGCCAGCAGTGAAGGACTAGCAGCCACAGATACGCAGTATTTT
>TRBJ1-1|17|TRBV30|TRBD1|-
CAWSGVGQGLMNTEAFF
TGTGCCTGGAGTGGGGTGGGACAGGGACTGATGAACACTGAAGCTTTCTTT
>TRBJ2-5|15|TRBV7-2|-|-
CASSLALGGRETQYF
TGTGCCAGCAGCTTAGCCTTGGGAGGTCGAGAGACCCAGTACTTC
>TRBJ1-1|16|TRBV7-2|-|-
CASSLDPPGLNTEAFF
TGTGCCAGCAGCTTAGATCCCCCCGGGTTGAACACTGAAGCTTTCTTT
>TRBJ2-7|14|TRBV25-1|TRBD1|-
CASKADRVGNEQYF
TGTGCCAGCAAGGCCGACAGGGTGGGGAACGAGCAGTACTTC
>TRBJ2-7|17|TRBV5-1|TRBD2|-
CASSKNPGLADSYEQYF
TGCGCCAGCAGCAAAAATCCGGGACTAGCGGATTCCTACGAGCAGTACTTC
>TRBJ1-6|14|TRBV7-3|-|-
CASSLQGDNSPLHF
TGTGCCAGCAGCTTACAGGGCGATAATTCACCCCTCCACTTT
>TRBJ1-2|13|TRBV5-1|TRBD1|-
CASSLAQGEGYTF
TGCGCCAGCAGCTTGGCCCAGGGGGAGGGCTACACCTTC
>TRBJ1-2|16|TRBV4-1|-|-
CASSQDQTGTLYGYTF
TGCGCCAGCAGCCAAGACCAGACGGGAACTTTATATGGCTACACCTTC
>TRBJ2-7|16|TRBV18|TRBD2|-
CASSVLAPERSIEQYF
TGTGCCAGCTCCGTACTAGCGCCGGAGAGAAGTATCGAGCAGTACTTC
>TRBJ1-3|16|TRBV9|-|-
CASSVGDKTSGNTIYF
TGTGCCAGCAGCGTAGGGGACAAGACCTCTGGAAACACCATATATTTT
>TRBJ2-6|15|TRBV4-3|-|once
CASSPSQAGANVLTF
TGCGCCAGCAGCCCCTCCCAAGCCGGGGCCAACGTCCTGACTTTC
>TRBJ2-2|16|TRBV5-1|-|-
CASSVWRGQNTGELFF
TGCGCCAGCTCTGTTTGGCGGGGCCAAAACACCGGGGAGCTGTTTTTT
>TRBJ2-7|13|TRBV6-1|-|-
CASSEGSTYEQYF
TGTGCCAGCAGTGAGGGCAGTACCTACGAGCAGTACTTC
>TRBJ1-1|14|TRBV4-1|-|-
CASSQGAFNTEAFF
TGCGCCAGCAGCCAAGGGGCCTTCAACACTGAAGCTTTCTTT
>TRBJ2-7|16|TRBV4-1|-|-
CASSQGSAQPSYEQYF
TGCGCCAGCAGCCAAGGTTCAGCGCAACCCTCCTACGAGCAGTACTTC
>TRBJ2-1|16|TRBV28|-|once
CASSSPTGSSYNEQFF
TGTGCCAGCAGTTCCCCGACTGGAAGCTCCTACAATGAGCAGTTCTTC
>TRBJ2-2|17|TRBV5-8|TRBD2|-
CASSLAIGLAGVGELFF
TGTGCCAGCAGCTTGGCTATTGGGCTAGCGGGAGTCGGGGAGCTGTTTTTT
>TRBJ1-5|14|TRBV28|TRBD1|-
CASWGTGSNQPQHF
TGTGCCAGCTGGGGGACAGGGAGCAATCAGCCCCAGCATTTT
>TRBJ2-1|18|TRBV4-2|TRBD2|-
CASSQEIGGGAFRNEQFF
TGTGCCAGCAGCCAAGAGATTGGCGGGGGGGCCTTCAGGAATGAGCAGTTCTTC
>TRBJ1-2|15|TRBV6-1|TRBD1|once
CASSDGTGINYGYTF
TGTGCCAGCAGTGATGGGACAGGGATTAACTATGGCTACACCTTC
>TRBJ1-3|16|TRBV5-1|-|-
CASSLGTEVSGNTIYF
TGCGCCAGCAGCTTGGGAACAGAAGTCTCTGGAAACACCATATATTTT
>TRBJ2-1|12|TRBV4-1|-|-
CASTDGYNEQFF
TGCGCCAGCACTGACGGGTACAATGAGCAGTTCTTC
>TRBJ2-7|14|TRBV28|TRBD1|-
CASSSRDRGYEQYF
TGTGCCAGCAGTTCCAGGGACAGGGGATACGAGCAGTACTTC
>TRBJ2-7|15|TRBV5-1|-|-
CASSSLLGGQDEQYF
TGCGCCAGCAGCTCCCTCCTGGGGGGGCAAGACGAGCAGTACTTC
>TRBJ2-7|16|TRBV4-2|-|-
CASSQEQGSPLQWQYF
TGTGCCAGCAGCCAAGAGCAGGGAAGTCCTCTACAATGGCAGTACTTC
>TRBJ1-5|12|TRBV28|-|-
CANIGGRQPQHF
TGTGCCAATATAGGGGGACGTCAGCCCCAGCATTTT
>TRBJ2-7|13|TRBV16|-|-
CASSPNRVNEQYF
TGTGCCAGCAGCCCCAACCGGGTAAACGAGCAGTACTTC
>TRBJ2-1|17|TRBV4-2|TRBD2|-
CASSQRPSAGGLSEQFF
TGTGCCAGCAGCCAACGACCCAGCGCGGGGGGGCTTTCTGAGCAGTTCTTC
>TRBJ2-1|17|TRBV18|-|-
CASSPPIASSSYNEQFF
TGTGCCAGCTCACCCCCCATAGCTTCTAGCTCCTACAATGAGCAGTTCTTC
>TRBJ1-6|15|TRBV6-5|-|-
CASKGDSSYNSPLHF
TGTGCCAGCAAGGGCGACAGCTCCTATAATTCACCCCTCCACTTT
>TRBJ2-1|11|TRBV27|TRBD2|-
CASSLGEGHFF
TGTGCCAGCAGTCTGGGGGAGGGCCACTTCTTC
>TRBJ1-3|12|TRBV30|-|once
CAWRGAGNTIYF
TGTGCCTGGAGGGGGGCGGGAAACACCATATATTTT
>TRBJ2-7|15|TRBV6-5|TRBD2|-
CASSFRTSGRSEQYF
TGTGCCAGCAGTTTTAGGACTAGCGGGAGAAGCGAGCAGTACTTC
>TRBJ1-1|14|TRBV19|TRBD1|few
CASSTLQGDTEAFF
TGTGCCAGTAGTACCCTACAGGGGGACACTGAAGCTTTCTTT
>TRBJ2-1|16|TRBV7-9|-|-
CASSQSPGRTYNEQFF
TGTGCCAGCAGTCAAAGTCCGGGGAGAACCTACAATGAGCAGTTCTTC
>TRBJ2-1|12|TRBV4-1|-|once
CASSQDEVGQFF
TGCGCCAGCAGCCAAGATGAGGTTGGGCAGTTCTTC